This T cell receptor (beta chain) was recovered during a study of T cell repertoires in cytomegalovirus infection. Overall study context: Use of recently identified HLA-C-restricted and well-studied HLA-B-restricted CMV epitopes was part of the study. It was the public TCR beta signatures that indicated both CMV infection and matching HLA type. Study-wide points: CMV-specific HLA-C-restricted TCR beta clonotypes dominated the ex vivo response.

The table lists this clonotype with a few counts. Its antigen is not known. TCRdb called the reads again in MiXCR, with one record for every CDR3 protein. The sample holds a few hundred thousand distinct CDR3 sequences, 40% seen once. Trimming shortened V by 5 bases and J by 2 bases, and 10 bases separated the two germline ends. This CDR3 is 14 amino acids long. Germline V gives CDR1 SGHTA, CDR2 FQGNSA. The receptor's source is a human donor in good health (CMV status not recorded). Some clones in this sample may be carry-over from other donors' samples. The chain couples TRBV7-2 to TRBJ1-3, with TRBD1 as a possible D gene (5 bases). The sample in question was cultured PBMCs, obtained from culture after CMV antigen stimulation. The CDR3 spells CASSIQEAGNTIYF. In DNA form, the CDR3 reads TGTGCCAGCAGCATACAGGAGGCTGGAAACACCATATATTTT.